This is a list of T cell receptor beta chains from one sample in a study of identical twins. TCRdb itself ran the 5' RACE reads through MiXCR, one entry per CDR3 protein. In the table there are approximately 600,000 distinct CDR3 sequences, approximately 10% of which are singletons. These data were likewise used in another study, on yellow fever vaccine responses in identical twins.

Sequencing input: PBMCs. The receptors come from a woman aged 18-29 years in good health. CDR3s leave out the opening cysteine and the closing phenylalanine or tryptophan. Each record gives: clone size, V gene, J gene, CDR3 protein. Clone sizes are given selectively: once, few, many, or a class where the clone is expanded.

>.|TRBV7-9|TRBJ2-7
ASSYGAIPYEQY
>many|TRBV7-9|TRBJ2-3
ASSLSQGAMSDTQY
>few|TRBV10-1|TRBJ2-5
ASSEFAGTGEETQY
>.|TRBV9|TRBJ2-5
ASSVVGGTQY
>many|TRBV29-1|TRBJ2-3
SVEGLAQHRTDTQY
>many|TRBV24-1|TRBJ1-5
ATSDPGGGNNQPQH
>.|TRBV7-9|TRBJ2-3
ASLQLLSGASTDTQY
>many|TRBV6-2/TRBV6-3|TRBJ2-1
ASSYEGPYNEQF
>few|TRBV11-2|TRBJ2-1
ASSSRPIEQF
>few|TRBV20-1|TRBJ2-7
SARDGISYEQY
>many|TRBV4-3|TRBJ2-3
ASSQDYKIAGVPSTDTQY
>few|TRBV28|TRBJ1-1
ASETGPMNTEAF
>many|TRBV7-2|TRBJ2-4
ASSFPKSGRSRNIQY
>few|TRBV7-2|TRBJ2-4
ASSLGNRGWNIQY
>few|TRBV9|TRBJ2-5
ASSTPDGEETQY
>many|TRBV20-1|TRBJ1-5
SAWTGEVGQPQH
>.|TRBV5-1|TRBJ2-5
ASSIDRQQETQY
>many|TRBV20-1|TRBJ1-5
SAREQGNSNQPQH
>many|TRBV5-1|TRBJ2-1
ASRPEGGSGRSYNEQF
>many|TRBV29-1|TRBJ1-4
SVEELGGEKLF
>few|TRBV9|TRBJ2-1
ASSPQTGNYNEQF
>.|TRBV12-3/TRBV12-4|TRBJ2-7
ASSAMGGYEQY
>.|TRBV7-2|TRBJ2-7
ASRPGASGSLY
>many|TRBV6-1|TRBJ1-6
ASSDNTESNSPLH
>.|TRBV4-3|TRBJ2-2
ASSQDRRDRGLSGELF
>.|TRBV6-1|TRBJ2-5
ASSQVLVHQETQY
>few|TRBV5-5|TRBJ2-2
ASSLPDRGRIGELF
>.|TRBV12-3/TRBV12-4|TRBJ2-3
ASSHRRAGGADTQY
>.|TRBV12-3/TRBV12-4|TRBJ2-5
ASSLLTGPKETQY
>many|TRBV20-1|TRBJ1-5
SASRTGVEYQPQH
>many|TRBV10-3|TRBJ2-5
AIRDSQETQY
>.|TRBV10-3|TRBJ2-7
AISVRDAGDYEQY
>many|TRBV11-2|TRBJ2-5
ASSPQGINIQETQY
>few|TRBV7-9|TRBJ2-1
ASSHTGPSYNEQF
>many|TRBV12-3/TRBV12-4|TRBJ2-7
ASSLPITLSYEQY
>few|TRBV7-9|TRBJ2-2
ASSPGSGELF
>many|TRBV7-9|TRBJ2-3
ASSLDHYRDRGNTQY
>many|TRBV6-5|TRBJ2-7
ANSGVYEQY
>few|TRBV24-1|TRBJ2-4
ATSLSQGADIQY
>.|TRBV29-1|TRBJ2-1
SVTTDHYGDEQF
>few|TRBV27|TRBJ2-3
ASSLGGPPSTDTQY
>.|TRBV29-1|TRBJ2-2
SVDNQKNTGELF
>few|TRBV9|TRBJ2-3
ASSPHDRGRPDTQY
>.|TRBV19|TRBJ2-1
ASAPLGDEQF
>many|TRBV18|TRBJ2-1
ASSPIGEYNEQF
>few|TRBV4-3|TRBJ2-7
ASSQTQGRTSNEQY
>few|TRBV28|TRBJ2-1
ASSLLGPASGQQF
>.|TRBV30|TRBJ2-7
ACVRSSYEQY
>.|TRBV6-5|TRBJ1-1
ASSSTTWRRGGVNTEAF
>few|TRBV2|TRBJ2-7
ASWAGAYEQY
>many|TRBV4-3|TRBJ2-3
ASSQLSPRDGHTDTQY
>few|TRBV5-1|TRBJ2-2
ASSRGQMTGELF
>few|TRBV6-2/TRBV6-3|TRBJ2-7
ASSYPGQAYEQY
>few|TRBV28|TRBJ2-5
ASSTRRDNQETQY
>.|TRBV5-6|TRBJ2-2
ASNPRGGGTGELF
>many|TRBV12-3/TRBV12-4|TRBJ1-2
ASSFRVSYGYT
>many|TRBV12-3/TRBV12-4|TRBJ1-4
ASSDRDRGFKLF
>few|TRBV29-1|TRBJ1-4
SVRRGEKLF
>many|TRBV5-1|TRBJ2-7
ASSLAIQGTYEQY